What follows describes a single TCR beta chain. These data are taken from a study of blood T cell repertoires in COVID-19. Sequencing was performed with immunoSEQ multiplex PCR; in TCRdb, only in-frame clones are kept and a portion is missing. Among about 63,000 clones listed, 80% to 90% were seen once. The CDR3 sequence is 11 residues long. Trimming removed 4 bases at V and 8 bases at J, with 8 bases between. Looked up from germline, CDR1 is KGHSH and CDR2 is LQKENI. The chain carries TRBV18 and TRBJ1-2; a weak D match, TRBD1 (5 bases). The sequenced sample consisted of PBMCs or T cells enriched from blood (not recorded which). The TCR comes from a woman in her 40s with acute COVID-19. Here the CDR3 reads CASSLQEGYTF. The CDR3 DNA reads as TGTGCCAGCTCACTACAGGAGGGCTACACCTTC.